The source of this TCR beta chain is a study of cytomegalovirus exposure and HLA in healthy donors. Findings and caveats of the study: Reported findings show TCR beta sequences accurately forecast HLA-A and HLA-B alleles in most subjects. The authors later found TCR association rates varying by HLA locus, with DRB1 most and HLA-C fewest. Using a false discovery rate of 0.05, a later analysis showed that 15,000 to 20,000 TCR beta sequences were associated with HLA alleles.

On this clone itself: What it binds is unknown.

The PCR had 60 Vbeta and 13 Jbeta primers. The protocol was immunoSEQ multiplex PCR, while the TCRdb copy is restricted to in-frame clones and leaves out a portion. Of around 280,000 clones in the sample, 85% to 90% are singletons; the top ten hold approximately 2.2%. The CDR3 spans 14 residues. V was cut by 6 bases and J by 4 bases, with 14 bases left in between. Germline V gene lookup returns CDR1 MNHEY and CDR2 SVGAGI. Material: PBMCs. This clonotype was obtained from a woman younger than 30 in good health and CMV-seronegative. The V gene is TRBV6-5, the J gene TRBJ2-3; maybe TRBD1 (6 bases). The CDR3 here is CASRRQVFSDTQYF. The CDR3 DNA reads as TGTGCCAGCAGGCGACAGGTCTTCTCAGATACGCAGTATTTT.